These 4 T cell receptor delta chains were sequenced from one sample in a study of gamma-delta T cells after stem cell transplantation. TCRdb reran clone calling via CATT on the RT-PCR reads. The table includes about 1,300 delta-chain clones, about 5.1% detected once. The sample consisted of gamma-delta T cells. All receptors derive from a human donor. It is not recorded whose cells these are; they may come from a transplant donor.

V and J are TRDV2 and TRDJ1; D is ambiguous. The CDR3 totals 13 residues. V was clipped by 3 bases and J by 8 bases, with 15 bases between them. In germline, CDR1 is GEAIGNYY, CDR2 EKD. The CDR3 reads CACDHLDGRKLIF. CDR3 sequence (DNA): TGTGCCTGTGACCACTTGGACGGGCGAAAACTCATCTTT.

This clone was seen only a few times. This DNA's translation and the protein TCRdb lists, from a much larger clone, do not match at residue 7, likely due to a read error; the protein shown is translated from the DNA. This CDR3 reads CALGAFRLGPTDKLIF. CDR3 nucleotide sequence: TGTGCTCTTGGGGCATTCCGACTGGGGCCTACGGATAAACTCATCTTT. The chain joins TRDV1 to TRDJ1, with 7 bases aligning to TRDD3. V lost 4 bases and J lost 5; bases outside the gene matches: 13. This CDR3 has 16 residues. CDR1 is TSWWSYY, CDR2 QGS, per germline.

This clone is categorized as medium-sized. A much larger clone differs from this one at a single base, so this may be a read error. Other DNA sequences in this specimen translate into the identical CDR3. This chain links TRDV2 with TRDJ1; D gene uncertain. Per the germline V gene, CDR1 is GEAIGNYY and CDR2 is EKD. Trimming removed 0 bases at V and 5 bases at J, with 12 bases between. The CDR3 runs to 14 residues. The CDR3 protein is CACDTVMATDKLIF. DNA for the CDR3: TGTGCCTGTGACACCGTTATGGCGACTGATAAACTCATCTTT.

This clone is classed as medium-sized. A single base is all that separates this from a far larger clone, so a read error is likely. At the DNA level, this CDR3 is encoded by other sequences in the same sample as well. This chain connects TRDV2 to TRDJ1; 9 bases match TRDD3. V lost 0 bases to trimming and J lost 9 bases; unmatched junction nucleotides: 16. The germline V gene has CDR1 GEAIGNYY and CDR2 EKD. CDR3 length: 17 residues. The CDR3 bases are TGTGCCTGTGACACCTTAAGGAAGCTGGGGGATGAGGGTGAACTCATCTTT. It translates to CACDTLRKLGDEGELIF.